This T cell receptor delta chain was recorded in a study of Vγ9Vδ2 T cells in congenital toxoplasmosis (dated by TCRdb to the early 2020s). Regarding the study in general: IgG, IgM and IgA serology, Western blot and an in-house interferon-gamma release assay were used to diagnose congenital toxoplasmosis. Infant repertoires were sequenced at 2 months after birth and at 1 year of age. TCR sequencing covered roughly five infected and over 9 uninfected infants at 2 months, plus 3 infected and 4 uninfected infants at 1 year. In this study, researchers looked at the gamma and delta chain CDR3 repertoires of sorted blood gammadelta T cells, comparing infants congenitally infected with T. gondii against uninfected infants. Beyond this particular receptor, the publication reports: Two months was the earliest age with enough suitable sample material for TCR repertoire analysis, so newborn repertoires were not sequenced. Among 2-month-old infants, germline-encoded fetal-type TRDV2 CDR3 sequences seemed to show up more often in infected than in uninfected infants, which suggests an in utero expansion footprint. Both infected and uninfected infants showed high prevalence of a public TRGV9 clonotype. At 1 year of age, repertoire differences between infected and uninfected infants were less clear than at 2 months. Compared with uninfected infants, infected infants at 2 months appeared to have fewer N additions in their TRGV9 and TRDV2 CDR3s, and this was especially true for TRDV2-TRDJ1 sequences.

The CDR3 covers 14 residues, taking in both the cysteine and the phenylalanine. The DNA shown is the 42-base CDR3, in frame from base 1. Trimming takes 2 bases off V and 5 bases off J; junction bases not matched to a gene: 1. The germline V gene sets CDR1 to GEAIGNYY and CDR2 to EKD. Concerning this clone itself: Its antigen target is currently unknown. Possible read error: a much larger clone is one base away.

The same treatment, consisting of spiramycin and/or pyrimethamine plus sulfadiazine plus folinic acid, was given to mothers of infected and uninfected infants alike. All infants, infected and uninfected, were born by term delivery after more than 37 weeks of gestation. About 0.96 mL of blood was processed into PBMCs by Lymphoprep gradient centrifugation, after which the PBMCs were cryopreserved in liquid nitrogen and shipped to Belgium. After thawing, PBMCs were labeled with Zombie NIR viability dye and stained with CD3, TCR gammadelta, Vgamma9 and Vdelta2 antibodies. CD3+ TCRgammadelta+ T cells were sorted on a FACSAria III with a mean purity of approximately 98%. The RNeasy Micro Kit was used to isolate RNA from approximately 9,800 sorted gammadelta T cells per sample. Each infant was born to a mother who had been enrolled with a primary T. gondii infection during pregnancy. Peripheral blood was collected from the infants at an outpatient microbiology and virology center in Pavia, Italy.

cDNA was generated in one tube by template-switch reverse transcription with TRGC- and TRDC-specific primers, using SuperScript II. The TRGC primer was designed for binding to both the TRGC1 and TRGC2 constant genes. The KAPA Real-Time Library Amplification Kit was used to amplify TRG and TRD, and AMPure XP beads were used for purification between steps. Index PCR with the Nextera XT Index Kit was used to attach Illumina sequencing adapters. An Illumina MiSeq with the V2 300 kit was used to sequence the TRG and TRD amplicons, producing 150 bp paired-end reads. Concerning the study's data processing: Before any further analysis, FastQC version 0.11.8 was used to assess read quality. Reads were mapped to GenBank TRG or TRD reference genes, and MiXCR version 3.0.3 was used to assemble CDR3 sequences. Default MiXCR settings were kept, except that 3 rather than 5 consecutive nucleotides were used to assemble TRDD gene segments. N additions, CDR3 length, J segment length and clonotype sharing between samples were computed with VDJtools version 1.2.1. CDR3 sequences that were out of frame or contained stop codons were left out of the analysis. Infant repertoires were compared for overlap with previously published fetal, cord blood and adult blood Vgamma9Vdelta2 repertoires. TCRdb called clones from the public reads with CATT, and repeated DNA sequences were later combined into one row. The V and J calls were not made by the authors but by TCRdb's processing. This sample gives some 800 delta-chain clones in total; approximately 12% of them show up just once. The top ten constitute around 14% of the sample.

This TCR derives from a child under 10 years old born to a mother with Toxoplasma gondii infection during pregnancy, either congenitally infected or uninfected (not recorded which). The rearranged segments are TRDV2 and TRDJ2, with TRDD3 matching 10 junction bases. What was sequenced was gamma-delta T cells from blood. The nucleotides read TGTGCCTGTGACAAACTGGGGGATACAGCACAACTCTTCTTT. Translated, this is CACDKLGDTAQLFF.